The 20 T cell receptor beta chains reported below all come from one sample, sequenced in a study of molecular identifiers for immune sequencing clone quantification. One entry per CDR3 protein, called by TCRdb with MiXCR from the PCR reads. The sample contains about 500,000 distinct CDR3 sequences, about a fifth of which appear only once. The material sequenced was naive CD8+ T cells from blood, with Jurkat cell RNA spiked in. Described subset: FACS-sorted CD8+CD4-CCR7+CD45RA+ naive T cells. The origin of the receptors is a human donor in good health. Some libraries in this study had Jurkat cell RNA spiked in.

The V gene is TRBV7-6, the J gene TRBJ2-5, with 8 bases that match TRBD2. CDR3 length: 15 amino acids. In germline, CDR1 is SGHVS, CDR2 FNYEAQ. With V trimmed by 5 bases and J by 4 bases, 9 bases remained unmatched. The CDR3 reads CASSGAGTRLETQYF. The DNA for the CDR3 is TGTGCCAGCAGCGGGGCCGGGACTAGATTAGAGACCCAGTACTTC.

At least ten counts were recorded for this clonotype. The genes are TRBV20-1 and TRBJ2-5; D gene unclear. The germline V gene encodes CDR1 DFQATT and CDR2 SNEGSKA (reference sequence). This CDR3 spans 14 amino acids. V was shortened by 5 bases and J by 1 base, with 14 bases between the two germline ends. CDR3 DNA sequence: TGCAGTGCTGTTTTACTTAGGGTCCAAGAGACCCAGTACTTC. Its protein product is CSAVLLRVQETQYF.

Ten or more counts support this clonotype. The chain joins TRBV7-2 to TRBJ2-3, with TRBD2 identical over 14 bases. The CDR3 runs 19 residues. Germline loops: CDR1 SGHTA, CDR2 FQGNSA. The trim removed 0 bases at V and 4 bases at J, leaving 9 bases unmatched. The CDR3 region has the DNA TGTGCCAGCAGCTTAGCCCCGGGACTAGCGGGAGTGGGGGCAGATACGCAGTATTTT. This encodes CASSLAPGLAGVGADTQYF.

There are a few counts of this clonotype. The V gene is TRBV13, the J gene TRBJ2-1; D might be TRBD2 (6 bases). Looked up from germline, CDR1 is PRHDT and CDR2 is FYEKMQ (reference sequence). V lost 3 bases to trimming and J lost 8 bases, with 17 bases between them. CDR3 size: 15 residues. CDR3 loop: CASSFRGGLRDEQFF. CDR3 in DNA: TGTGCCAGCAGCTTTCGGGGTGGACTAAGGGATGAGCAGTTCTTC.

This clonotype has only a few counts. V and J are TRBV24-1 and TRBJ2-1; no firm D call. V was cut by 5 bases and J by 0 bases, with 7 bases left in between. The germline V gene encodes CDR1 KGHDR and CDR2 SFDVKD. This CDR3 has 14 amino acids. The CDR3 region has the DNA TGTGCCACCAGTGCCTCGAGCTCCTACAATGAGCAGTTCTTC. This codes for CATSASSSYNEQFF.

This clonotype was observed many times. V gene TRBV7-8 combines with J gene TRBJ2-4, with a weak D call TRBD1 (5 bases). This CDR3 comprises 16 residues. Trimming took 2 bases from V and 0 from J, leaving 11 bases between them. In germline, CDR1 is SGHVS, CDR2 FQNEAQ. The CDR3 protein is CASSLQGIGAKNIQYF. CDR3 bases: TGTGCCAGCAGCTTACAGGGAATTGGAGCCAAAAACATTCAGTACTTC.

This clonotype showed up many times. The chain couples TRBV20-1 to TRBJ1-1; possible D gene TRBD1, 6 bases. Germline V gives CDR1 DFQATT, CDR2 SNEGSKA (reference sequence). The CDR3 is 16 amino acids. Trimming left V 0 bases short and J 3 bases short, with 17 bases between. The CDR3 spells CSARDMLSGADTEAFF. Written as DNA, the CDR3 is TGCAGTGCTAGAGATATGCTATCAGGGGCAGACACTGAAGCTTTCTTT.

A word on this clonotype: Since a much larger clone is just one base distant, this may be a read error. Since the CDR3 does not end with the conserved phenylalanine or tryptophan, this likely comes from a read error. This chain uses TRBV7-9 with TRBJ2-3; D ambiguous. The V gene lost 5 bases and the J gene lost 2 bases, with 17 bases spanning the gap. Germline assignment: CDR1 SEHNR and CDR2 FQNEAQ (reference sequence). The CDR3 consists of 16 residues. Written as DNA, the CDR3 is TGTGCCAGCAGCAAGAGAGGCGAAGAAGACACAGATACGCAGTATTAT. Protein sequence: CASSKRGEEDTDTQYY.

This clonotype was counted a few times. As DNA, the CDR3 is TGTGCCAGCAGTTACACGGCTAGCGGGAATTCCATTCAGTACTTC. Residues: CASSYTASGNSIQYF. The V call is TRBV6-2 or TRBV6-3, the J call TRBJ2-4; the match to TRBD2 covers 9 bases. From germline, CDR1 is MNHEY and CDR2 SVGEGT. This CDR3 has 15 amino acids. V dropped 2 bases and J dropped 9; count of bases not matched to a gene: 8.

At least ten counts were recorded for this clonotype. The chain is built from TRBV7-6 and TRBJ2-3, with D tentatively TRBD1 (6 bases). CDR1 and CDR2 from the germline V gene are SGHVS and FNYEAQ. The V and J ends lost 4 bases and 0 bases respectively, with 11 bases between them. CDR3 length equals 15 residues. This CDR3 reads CASSSDRSSTDTQYF. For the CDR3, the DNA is TGTGCCAGCAGCTCAGACAGGTCTAGCACAGATACGCAGTATTTT. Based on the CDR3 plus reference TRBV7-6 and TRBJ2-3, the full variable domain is GAGVSQSPRYKVTKRGQDVALRCDPISGHVSLYWYRQALGQGPEFLTYFNYEAQQDKSGLPNDRFSAERPEGSISTLTIQRTEQRDSAMYRCASSSDRSSTDTQYFGPGTRLTVL.

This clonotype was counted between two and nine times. The CDR3 DNA follows: TGTGCCTGGAGTGTAGCGGGAGGGCCTGGGGATGAGCAGTTCTTC. Its protein is CAWSVAGGPGDEQFF. The V gene is TRBV30, the J gene TRBJ2-1, with 10 bases aligning to TRBD2. With V trimmed by 0 bases and J by 8 bases, 7 bases remained unmatched. Germline values: CDR1 GTSNPN, CDR2 SVGIG (reference sequence). The CDR3 spans 15 residues.

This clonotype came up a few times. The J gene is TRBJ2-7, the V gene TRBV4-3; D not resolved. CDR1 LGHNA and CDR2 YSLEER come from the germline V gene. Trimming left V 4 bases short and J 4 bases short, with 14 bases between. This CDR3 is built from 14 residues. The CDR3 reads CASSPAVVSYEQYF. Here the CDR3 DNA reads TGCGCCAGCAGCCCGGCGGTCGTGAGTTACGAGCAGTACTTC.

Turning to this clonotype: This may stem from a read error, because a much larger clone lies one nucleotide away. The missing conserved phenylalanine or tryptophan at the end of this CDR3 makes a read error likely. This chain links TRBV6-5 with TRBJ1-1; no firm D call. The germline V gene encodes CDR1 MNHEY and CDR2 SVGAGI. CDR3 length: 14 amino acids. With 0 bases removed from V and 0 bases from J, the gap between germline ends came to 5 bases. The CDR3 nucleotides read TGTGCCAGCAGTTACTCGACACTGAACACTGAAGCTTTCCTT. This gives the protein CASSYSTLNTEAFL.

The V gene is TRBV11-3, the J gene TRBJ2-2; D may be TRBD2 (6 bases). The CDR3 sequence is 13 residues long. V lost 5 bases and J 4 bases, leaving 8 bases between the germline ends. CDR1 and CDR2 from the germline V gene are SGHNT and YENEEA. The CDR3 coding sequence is TGTGCCAGCAGCGCGGAGGGCACCGGGGAGCTGTTTTTT. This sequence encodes CASSAEGTGELFF. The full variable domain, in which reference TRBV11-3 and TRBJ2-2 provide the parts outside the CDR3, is EAGVVQSPRYKIIEKKQPVAFWCNPISGHNTLYWYLQNLGQGPELLIRYENEEAVDDSQLPKDRFSAERLKGVDSTLKIQPAELGDSAVYLCASSAEGTGELFFGEGSRLTVL.

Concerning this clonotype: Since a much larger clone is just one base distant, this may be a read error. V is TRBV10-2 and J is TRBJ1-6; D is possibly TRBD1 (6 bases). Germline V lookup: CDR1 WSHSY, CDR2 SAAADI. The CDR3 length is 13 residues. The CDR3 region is CAARGGSGSPPHF. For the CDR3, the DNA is TGCGCCGCACGAGGGGGAAGTGGGTCACCCCCCCACTTT.

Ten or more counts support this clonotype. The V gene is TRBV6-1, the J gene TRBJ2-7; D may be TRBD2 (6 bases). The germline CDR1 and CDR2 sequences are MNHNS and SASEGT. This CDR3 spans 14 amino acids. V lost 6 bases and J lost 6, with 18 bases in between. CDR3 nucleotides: TGTGCCAGCAGAGACCTGGGCGGGGACCCCGAGCAGTACTTC. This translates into CASRDLGGDPEQYF.

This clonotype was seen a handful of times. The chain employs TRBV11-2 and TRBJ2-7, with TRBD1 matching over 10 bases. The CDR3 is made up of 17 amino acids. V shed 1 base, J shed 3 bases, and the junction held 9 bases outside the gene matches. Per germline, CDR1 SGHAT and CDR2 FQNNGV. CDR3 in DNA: TGTGCCAGCAGCTTAGGGTTCGGGACAGGGGACAACTACGAGCAGTACTTC. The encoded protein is CASSLGFGTGDNYEQYF.

This CDR3 reads CSAAAPYRGRLTYEQYF. CDR3 DNA: TGCAGTGCTGCCGCGCCCTACAGGGGGCGTTTAACCTACGAGCAGTACTTC. The J gene is TRBJ2-7, the V gene TRBV20-1, with 9 bases aligning to TRBD1. The CDR3 length is 17 residues. CDR1 and CDR2 (germline): DFQATT, SNEGSKA (reference sequence). V shed 5 bases and J 2 bases; nucleotides not matched to a gene: 16.

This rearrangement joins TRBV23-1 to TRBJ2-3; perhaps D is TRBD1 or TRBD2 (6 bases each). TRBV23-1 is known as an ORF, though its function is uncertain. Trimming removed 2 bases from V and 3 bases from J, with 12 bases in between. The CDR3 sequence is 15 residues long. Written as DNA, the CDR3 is TGCGCCAGCAGTCAAGGGGGGCGCGGGACAGATACGCAGTATTTT. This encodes CASSQGGRGTDTQYF.

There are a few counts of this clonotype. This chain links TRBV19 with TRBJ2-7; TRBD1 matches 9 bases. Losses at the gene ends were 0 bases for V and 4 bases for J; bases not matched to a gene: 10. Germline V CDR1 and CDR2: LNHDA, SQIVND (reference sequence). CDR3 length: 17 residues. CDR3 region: CASSIDLTGQGVYEQYF. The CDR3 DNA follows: TGTGCCAGTAGTATAGATCTGACGGGACAGGGTGTGTACGAGCAGTACTTC.